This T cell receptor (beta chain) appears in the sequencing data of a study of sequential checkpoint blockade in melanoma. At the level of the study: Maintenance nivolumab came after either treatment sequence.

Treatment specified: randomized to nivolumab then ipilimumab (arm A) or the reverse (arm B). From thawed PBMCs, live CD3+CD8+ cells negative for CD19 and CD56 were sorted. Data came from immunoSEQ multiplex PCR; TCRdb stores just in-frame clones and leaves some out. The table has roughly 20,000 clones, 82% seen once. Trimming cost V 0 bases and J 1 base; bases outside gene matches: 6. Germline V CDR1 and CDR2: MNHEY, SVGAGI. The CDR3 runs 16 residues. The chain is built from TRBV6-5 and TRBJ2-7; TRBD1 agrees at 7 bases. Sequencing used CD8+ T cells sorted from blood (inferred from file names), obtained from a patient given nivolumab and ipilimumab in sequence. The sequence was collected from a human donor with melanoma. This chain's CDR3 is CASSYSGQVTSYEQYF. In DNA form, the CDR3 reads TGTGCCAGCAGTTACTCCGGACAGGTCACATCCTACGAGCAGTACTTC.